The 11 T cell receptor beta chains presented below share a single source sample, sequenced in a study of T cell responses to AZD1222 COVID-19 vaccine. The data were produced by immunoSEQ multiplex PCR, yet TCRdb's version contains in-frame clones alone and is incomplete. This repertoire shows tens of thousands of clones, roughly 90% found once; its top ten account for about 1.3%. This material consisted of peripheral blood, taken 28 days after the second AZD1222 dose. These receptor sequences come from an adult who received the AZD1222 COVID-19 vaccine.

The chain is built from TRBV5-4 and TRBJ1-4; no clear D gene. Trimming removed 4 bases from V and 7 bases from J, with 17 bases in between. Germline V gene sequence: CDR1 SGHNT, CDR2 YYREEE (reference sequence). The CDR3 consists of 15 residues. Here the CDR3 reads CASSPVGSSFEKLFF. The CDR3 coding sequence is TGTGCCAGCAGCCCCGTTGGGAGTAGTTTTGAAAAACTGTTTTTT.

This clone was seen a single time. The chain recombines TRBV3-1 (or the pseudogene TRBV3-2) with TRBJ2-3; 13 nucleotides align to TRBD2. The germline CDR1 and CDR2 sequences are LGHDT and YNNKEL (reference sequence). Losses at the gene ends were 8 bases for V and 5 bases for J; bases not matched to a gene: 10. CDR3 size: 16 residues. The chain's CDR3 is CASRTTSGGAIDTQYF. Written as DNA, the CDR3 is TGTGCCAGCCGGACAACTAGCGGGGGGGCCATAGATACGCAGTATTTT.

The DNA for the CDR3 is TGTGCCAGCAGCTCTCATCGACAGGGCTCGGCCCGATATAGCAATCAGCCCCAGCATTTT. Protein sequence: CASSSHRQGSARYSNQPQHF. V is TRBV5-8 and J is TRBJ1-5; TRBD1 agrees at 7 bases. Germline loops: CDR1 SGHTS, CDR2 YDEGEE. Trimming cost V 3 bases and J 0 bases; bases outside gene matches: 18. CDR3 length: 20 residues.

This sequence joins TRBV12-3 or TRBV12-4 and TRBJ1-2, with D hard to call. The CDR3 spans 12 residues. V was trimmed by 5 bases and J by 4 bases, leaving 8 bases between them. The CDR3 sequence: CASSQDGYGYTF. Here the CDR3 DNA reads TGTGCCAGCAGTCAGGACGGCTATGGCTACACCTTC.

CDR3: CASRPVAGVETQYF. CDR3 sequence (DNA): TGTGCCAGCAGACCCGTAGCGGGGGTTGAGACCCAGTACTTC. This chain joins TRBV7-6 and TRBJ2-5; 9 positions agree with TRBD2. The CDR3 runs 14 residues. CDR1 is SGHVS and CDR2 is FNYEAQ in the germline V gene. The V gene end was trimmed by 6 bases and the J gene end by 5 bases; junction bases not matched to a gene: 7.

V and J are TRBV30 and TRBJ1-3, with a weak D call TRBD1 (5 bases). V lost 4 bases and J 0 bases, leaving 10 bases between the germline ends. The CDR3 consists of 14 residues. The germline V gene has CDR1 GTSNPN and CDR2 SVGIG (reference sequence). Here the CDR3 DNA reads TGTGCCTGGACCCCAGGGTCCTCTGGAAACACCATATATTTT. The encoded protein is CAWTPGSSGNTIYF.

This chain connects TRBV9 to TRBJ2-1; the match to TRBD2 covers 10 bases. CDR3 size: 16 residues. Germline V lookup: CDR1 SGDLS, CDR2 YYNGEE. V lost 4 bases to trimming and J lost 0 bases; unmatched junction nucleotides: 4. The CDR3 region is CASSYSGGSSYNEQFF. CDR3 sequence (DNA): TGTGCCAGCAGCTATAGCGGGGGGTCCTCCTACAATGAGCAGTTCTTC. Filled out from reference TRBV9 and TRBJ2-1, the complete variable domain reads DSGVTQTPKHLITATGQRVTLRCSPRSGDLSVYWYQQSLDQGLQFLIQYYNGEERAKGNILERFSAQQFPDLHSELNLSSLELGDSALYFCASSYSGGSSYNEQFFGPGTRLTVL.

CDR3 sequence reads: CASSPNAGTGVWDTQYF. CDR3 DNA sequence: TGTGCCAGCAGCCCGAACGCCGGGACGGGGGTCTGGGATACGCAGTATTTT. The chain uses TRBV27 and TRBJ2-3; D perhaps matches TRBD2 (6 bases). This CDR3 has 17 residues. V lost 6 bases to trimming and J lost 6 bases, with 25 bases between them. CDR1 and CDR2 (germline): MNHEY, SMNVEV (reference sequence).

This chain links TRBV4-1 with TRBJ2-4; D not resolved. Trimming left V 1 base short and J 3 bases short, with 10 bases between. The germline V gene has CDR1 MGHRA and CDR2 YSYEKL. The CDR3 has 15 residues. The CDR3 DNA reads TGCGCCAGCAGCCAAGTATCAGTCCGCAAAAACATTCAGTACTTC. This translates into CASSQVSVRKNIQYF.

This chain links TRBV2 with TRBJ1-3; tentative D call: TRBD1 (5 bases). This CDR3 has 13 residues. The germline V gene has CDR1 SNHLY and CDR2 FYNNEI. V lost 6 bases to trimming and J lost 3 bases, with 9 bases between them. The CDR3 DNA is TGTGCCAGCAGGAAGGGGCGTGGAAACACCATATATTTT. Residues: CASRKGRGNTIYF.

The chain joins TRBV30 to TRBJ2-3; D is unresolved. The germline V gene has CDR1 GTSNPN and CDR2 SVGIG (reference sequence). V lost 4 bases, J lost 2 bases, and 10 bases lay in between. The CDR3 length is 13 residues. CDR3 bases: TGTGCCTGGACAGGAGTTTCCACAGATACGCAGTATTTT. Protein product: CAWTGVSTDTQYF. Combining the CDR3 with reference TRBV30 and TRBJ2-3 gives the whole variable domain SQTIHQWPATLVQPVGSPLSLECTVEGTSNPNLYWYRQAAGRGLQLLFYSVGIGQISSEVPQNLSASRPQDRQFILSSKKLLLSDSGFYLCAWTGVSTDTQYFGPGTRLTVL.